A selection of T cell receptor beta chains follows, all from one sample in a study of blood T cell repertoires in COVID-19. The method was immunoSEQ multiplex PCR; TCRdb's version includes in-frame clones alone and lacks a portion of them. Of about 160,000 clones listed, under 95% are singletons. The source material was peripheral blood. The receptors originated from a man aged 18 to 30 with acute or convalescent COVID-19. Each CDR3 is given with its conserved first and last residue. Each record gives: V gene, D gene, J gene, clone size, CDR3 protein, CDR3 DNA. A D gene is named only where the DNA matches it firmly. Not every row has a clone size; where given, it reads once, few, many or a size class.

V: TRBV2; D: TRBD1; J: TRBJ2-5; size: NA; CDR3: CASSPDRFQETQYF; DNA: TGTGCCAGCAGTCCGGACAGGTTCCAAGAGACCCAGTACTTC
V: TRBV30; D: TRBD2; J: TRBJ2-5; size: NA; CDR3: CAWSVSGGYQETQYF; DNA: TGTGCCTGGAGTGTCTCGGGAGGGTACCAAGAGACCCAGTACTTC
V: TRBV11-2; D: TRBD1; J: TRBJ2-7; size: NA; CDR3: CASSPPITGGKSYEQYF; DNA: TGTGCCAGCAGCCCTCCAATTACAGGGGGGAAATCCTACGAGCAGTACTTC
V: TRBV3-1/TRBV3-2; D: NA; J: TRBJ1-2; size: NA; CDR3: CASSSGRDYGYTF; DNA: TGTGCCAGCAGTTCAGGACGGGATTATGGCTACACCTTC
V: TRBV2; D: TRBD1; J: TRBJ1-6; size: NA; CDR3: CASSEARGNSPLHF; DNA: TGTGCCAGCAGTGAGGCCAGGGGGAATTCACCCCTCCACTTT
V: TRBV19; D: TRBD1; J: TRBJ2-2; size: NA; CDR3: CASSSSQGARHTGELFF; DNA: TGTGCCAGTAGTAGCTCCCAGGGGGCGCGTCACACCGGGGAGCTGTTTTTT
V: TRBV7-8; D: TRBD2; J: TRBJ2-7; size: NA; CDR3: CASSLAVGGAYEQYF; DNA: TGTGCCAGCAGCTTAGCGGTGGGGGGGGCCTACGAGCAGTACTTC
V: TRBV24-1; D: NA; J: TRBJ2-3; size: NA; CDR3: CATSDHTDGRGDTQYF; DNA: TGTGCCACCAGTGATCATACGGACGGACGGGGAGATACGCAGTATTTT
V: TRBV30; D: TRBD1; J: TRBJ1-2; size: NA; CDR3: CAWSVGGRGYTF; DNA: TGTGCCTGGAGTGTAGGGGGCCGTGGCTACACCTTC
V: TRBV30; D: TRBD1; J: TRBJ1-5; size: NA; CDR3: CAWSYGTGGARQPQHF; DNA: TGTGCCTGGAGTTATGGGACAGGGGGCGCACGGCAGCCCCAGCATTTT
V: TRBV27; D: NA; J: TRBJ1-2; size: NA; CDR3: CASSLVGLNYGYTF; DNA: TGTGCCAGCAGTTTGGTTGGGCTTAACTATGGCTACACCTTC
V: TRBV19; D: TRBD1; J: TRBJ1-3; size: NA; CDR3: CASSIRGPGGNTIYF; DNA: TGTGCCAGTAGCATTAGGGGGCCCGGTGGAAACACCATATATTTT
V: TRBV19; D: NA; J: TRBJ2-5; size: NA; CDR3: CASSEKAPDTQYF; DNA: TGTGCCTCCTCGGAGAAGGCGCCGGATACCCAGTACTTC
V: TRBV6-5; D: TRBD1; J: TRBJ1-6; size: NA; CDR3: CASRTGGSNSPLHF; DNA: TGTGCCAGCAGAACAGGGGGCTCTAATTCACCCCTCCACTTT
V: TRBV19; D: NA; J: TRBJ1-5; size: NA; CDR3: CASSPLRGYSNQPQHF; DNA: TGTGCCAGTAGTCCCCTGAGAGGTTATAGCAATCAGCCCCAGCATTTT
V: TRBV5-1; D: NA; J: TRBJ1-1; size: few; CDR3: CASSLGTTRMNTEAFF; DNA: TGCGCCAGCAGCTTGGGGACTACTAGGATGAACACTGAAGCTTTCTTT
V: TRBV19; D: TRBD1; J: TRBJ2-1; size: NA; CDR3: CASSMVDGTAANGRNEQFF; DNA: TGTGCCAGTAGTATGGTTGATGGGACAGCGGCTAACGGTCGCAATGAGCAGTTCTTC
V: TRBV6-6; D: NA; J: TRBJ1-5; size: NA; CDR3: CASVETVGQPQHF; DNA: TGTGCCAGCGTCGAGACAGTCGGTCAGCCCCAGCATTTT
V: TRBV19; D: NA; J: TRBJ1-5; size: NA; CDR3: CASRFGDFAGNQPQHF; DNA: TGTGCCAGCCGTTTTGGGGACTTCGCGGGCAATCAGCCCCAGCATTTT
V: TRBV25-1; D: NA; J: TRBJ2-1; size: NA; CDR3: CASSEAQWGSNEQFF; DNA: TGTGCCAGCAGTGAAGCCCAATGGGGCTCCAATGAGCAGTTCTTC
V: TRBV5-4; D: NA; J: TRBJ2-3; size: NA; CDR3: CASSSGGALTDTQYF; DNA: TGTGCCAGCAGCTCCGGCGGAGCCCTCACAGATACGCAGTATTTT
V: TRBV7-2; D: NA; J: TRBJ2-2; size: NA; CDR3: CASTVTGELFF; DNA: TGTGCCAGCACCGTCACCGGGGAGCTGTTTTTT
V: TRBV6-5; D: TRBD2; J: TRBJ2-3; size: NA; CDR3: CASSTSGGITDTQYF; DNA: TGTGCCAGCAGTACCAGCGGGGGTATCACAGATACGCAGTATTTT
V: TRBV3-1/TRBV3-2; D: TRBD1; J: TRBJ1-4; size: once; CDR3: CASSPVPGQGRNEKLFF; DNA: TGTGCCAGCAGCCCAGTCCCGGGACAGGGCCGGAATGAAAAACTGTTTTTT
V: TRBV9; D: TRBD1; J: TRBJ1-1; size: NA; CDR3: CASSPRQGTEAFF; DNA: TGTGCCAGCAGCCCCCGACAGGGAACTGAAGCTTTCTTT
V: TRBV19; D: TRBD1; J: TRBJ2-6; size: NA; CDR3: CASSSPSGQFNSGANVLTF; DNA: TGTGCCAGTAGTTCCCCATCGGGACAGTTTAACTCTGGGGCCAACGTCCTGACTTTC
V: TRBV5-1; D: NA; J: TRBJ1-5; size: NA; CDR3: CASSLAGGLDQPQHF; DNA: TGCGCCAGCAGCTTGGCGGGGGGGCTCGATCAGCCCCAGCATTTT
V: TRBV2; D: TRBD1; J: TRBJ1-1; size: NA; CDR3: CASGAGTGGNTEAFF; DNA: TGTGCCAGTGGGGCCGGGACAGGGGGCAACACTGAAGCTTTCTTT
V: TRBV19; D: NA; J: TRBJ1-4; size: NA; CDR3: CASSIDLPGYATNEKLFF; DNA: TGTGCCAGTAGTATAGATCTTCCAGGATACGCAACTAATGAAAAACTGTTTTTT
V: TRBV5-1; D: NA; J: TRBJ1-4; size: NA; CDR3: CASSPGGRESEKLFF; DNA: TGCGCCAGCAGCCCTGGTGGGAGGGAGAGTGAAAAACTGTTTTTT
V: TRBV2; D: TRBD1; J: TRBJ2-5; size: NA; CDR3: CASRTSGTGKETQYF; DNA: TGTGCCAGCAGAACATCCGGGACAGGCAAAGAGACCCAGTACTTC
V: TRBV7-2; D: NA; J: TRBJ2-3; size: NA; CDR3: CASSLAGGTDTQYF; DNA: TGTGCCAGCAGCTTAGCCGGGGGCACAGATACGCAGTATTTT
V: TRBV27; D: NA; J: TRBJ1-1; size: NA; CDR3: CASSYTGQLNTEAFF; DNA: TGTGCCAGCAGTTACACCGGACAGTTGAACACTGAAGCTTTCTTT